One and the same sample provided the 27 T cell receptor beta chains below, sequenced in a study of regulatory T cells in long-lasting Graves disease. This sample's time point: newly diagnosed GD, antithyroid drugs for less than 3 months. Generation of the TCR library employed RNA extracted from PBMCs. iRepertoire HTBI primers and Arm-PCR of CDR3 regions built TCR beta libraries. TCRdb recomputed calls from the multiplex PCR reads with MiXCR, one row per CDR3 protein. The table records fewer than 350,000 distinct CDR3 sequences, about 18% of them present only once. The sample here was peripheral blood mononuclear cells (PBMCs), taken at new diagnosis, from a patient treated with antithyroid drugs. The receptors derive from a female donor with Graves disease.

This chain joins TRBV11-2 and TRBJ1-1; possible D gene TRBD1, 6 bases. Germline assignment: CDR1 SGHAT and CDR2 FQNNGV. CDR3 length: 20 amino acids. The V end was cut by 5 bases, the J end by 0 bases, with 28 bases between. The CDR3 DNA reads as TGTGCCAGCAGCACTATTAGGGTACCACAGGGATTGAGGATGAACACTGAAGCTTTCTTT. Protein: CASSTIRVPQGLRMNTEAFF.

The V and J genes are TRBV28 and TRBJ2-7, with D uncertain. Looked up from germline, CDR1 is MDHEN and CDR2 is SYDVKM. Deletions cut 1 base from V and 0 bases from J, with 13 bases between. This CDR3 comprises 16 residues. The CDR3 loop reads CASSLFSLVTSYEQYF. The CDR3 region has the DNA TGTGCCAGCAGTTTATTCAGCCTAGTAACCTCCTACGAGCAGTACTTC.

This clonotype was seen only a few times. The chain couples TRBV30 to TRBJ2-7; possibly TRBD2 for D (5 bases). Germline CDR1 reads GTSNPN; CDR2 reads SVGIG (reference sequence). Trimming cost V 0 bases and J 3 bases, with 6 bases left between them. The length of the CDR3 is 12 residues. As DNA, the CDR3 is TGTGCCTGGAGTGTACTAGGCTACGAGCAGTACTTC. Amino acid sequence: CAWSVLGYEQYF.

There are many counts of this clonotype. The chain employs TRBV20-1 and TRBJ2-6; 7 bases match TRBD1. With 4 bases clipped from V and 5 bases from J, the junction kept 2 bases outside the gene matches. CDR1 and CDR2 from the germline V gene are DFQATT and SNEGSKA (reference sequence). The CDR3 runs to 13 residues. The CDR3 DNA is TGCAGTGCTACAGGGGGAAGGGCCAACGTCCTGACTTTC. This codes for CSATGGRANVLTF.

Remarks on this clonotype: The junction departs from germline at one end; a sequencing error may be responsible. The chain combines TRBV2 with TRBJ2-5; TRBD2 matches 10 bases. The CDR3 length is 16 residues. Per the germline V gene, CDR1 is SNHLY and CDR2 is FYNNEI. CDR3 region: CASREEWLAGEHKQYF. CDR3 nucleotide sequence: TGTGCCAGCAGAGAAGAGTGGCTAGCGGGAGAACACAAGCAGTACTTC.

This clonotype was recorded a few times. This chain uses TRBV4-1 with TRBJ2-5; 10 positions match TRBD2. CDR1 MGHRA and CDR2 YSYEKL come from the germline V gene. V lost 3 bases, J lost 5 bases, and 12 bases stayed unmatched. The CDR3 is made up of 17 amino acids. CDR3 nucleotide sequence: TGCGCCAGCAGCCAGTTACTAGCGGGGACCTCGGGGGAGACCCAGTACTTC. Protein sequence: CASSQLLAGTSGETQYF.

This clonotype was found many times. The chain recombines TRBV27 with TRBJ2-2; 13 nucleotides agree with TRBD2. Trimming removed 7 bases from V and 6 bases from J; junction bases left unmatched: 5. The germline CDR1 and CDR2 sequences are MNHEY and SMNVEV (reference sequence). This CDR3 contains 15 residues. CDR3 sequence reads: CASMVLAGGAGELFF. The CDR3 DNA reads TGTGCCAGCATGGTACTAGCGGGAGGGGCCGGGGAGCTGTTTTTT.

There are many counts of this clonotype. The chain carries TRBV28 and TRBJ2-1; 11 positions agree with TRBD1. The trim removed 5 bases at V and 6 bases at J, leaving 12 bases unmatched. This CDR3 has 17 amino acids. CDR1 is MDHEN, CDR2 SYDVKM, per germline. The CDR3: CASSPLAGQGVGNEQFF. The CDR3 region has the DNA TGTGCCAGCAGTCCCCTCGCGGGACAGGGGGTCGGCAATGAGCAGTTCTTC. Full variable domain (remainder filled in from reference TRBV28 and TRBJ2-1): DVKVTQSSRYLVKRTGEKVFLECVQDMDHENMFWYRQDPGLGLRLIYFSYDVKMKEKGDIPEGYSVSREKKERFSLILESASTNQTSMYLCASSPLAGQGVGNEQFFGPGTRLTVL.

This clonotype occurred many times. The chain recombines TRBV11-2 with TRBJ2-7, with TRBD1 identical over 8 bases. The ends lost 4 bases at V and 1 base at J; junction bases unmatched: 6. Germline lookup yields CDR1 SGHAT and CDR2 FQNNGV. The CDR3 consists of 15 residues. The CDR3 bases are TGTGCCAGCAGCTGGTGGACAGGGAATTCCTACGAGCAGTACTTC. Protein sequence: CASSWWTGNSYEQYF.

This clonotype has at least ten counts. V and J are TRBV7-2 and TRBJ2-5, with 7 bases aligning to TRBD1. CDR1 and CDR2 from the germline V gene are SGHTA and FQGNSA. This CDR3 contains 15 residues. Losses at the gene ends were 7 bases for V and 5 bases for J; bases not matched to a gene: 13. This chain's CDR3 is CASTKTQGPQETQYF. The CDR3 DNA sequence: TGTGCCAGCACCAAAACACAGGGGCCGCAGGAGACCCAGTACTTC.

The chain carries TRBV4-1 and TRBJ2-5, with TRBD1 identical over 9 bases. The CDR3 runs 15 residues. Germline CDR1 is MGHRA and CDR2 is YSYEKL. J gave up 4 bases and V 4 bases, and 7 bases lay outside the gene matches. The CDR3 DNA follows: TGCGCCAGCAGCCGTTCCGGGACAGGGTTAGAGACCCAGTACTTC. This gives the protein CASSRSGTGLETQYF.

As concerns this clonotype: Given a much more abundant clone one base away, this may be a read error. The gene calls are TRBV7-9 and TRBJ2-5, with TRBD2 matching over 11 bases. From germline, CDR1 is SEHNR and CDR2 FQNEAQ (reference sequence). There are 16 residues in the CDR3. The CDR3 reads CASSVAGGPYQGTQYF. The CDR3 nucleotides are TGTGCCAGCAGCGTAGCGGGAGGGCCGTACCAAGGGACCCAGTACTTC.

This clonotype was seen many times. V usage is TRBV28 and J usage is TRBJ1-6, with a tentative D call TRBD1 (6 bases). CDR1 is MDHEN, CDR2 SYDVKM, per germline. Trimming stripped 8 bases from V and 10 bases from J, with 15 bases between. CDR3 length: 13 residues. This CDR3 is CASRDTGESPLHF. In DNA, the CDR3 is TGTGCCAGCCGGGACACGGGGGAGTCACCCCTCCACTTT.

This clonotype was counted at least ten times. The gene calls are TRBV5-4 and TRBJ1-2; D is ambiguous. Germline lookup yields CDR1 SGHNT and CDR2 YYREEE (reference sequence). The CDR3 length is 12 residues. V dropped 6 bases and J dropped 4 bases, with 10 bases sitting between them. CDR3 sequence: CASTLPGYGYTF. In DNA, the CDR3 is TGTGCCAGCACCCTTCCTGGCTATGGCTACACCTTC.

In this sample, this clonotype turned up many times. CDR3: CASSKGGRSNQPQHF. In DNA form, the CDR3 reads TGTGCCAGTAGTAAAGGGGGGCGTAGCAATCAGCCCCAGCATTTT. This chain links TRBV19 with TRBJ1-5, with a tentative D call TRBD1 (6 bases). The CDR3 is 15 amino acids. V lost 4 bases and J lost 0, with 10 bases in between. The V gene's germline CDR1 is LNHDA and CDR2 SQIVND (reference sequence). Full variable domain (missing parts from reference TRBV19 and TRBJ1-5): DGGITQSPKYLFRKEGQNVTLSCEQNLNHDAMYWYRQDPGQGLRLIYYSQIVNDFQKGDIAEGYSVSREKKESFPLTVTSAQKNPTAFYLCASSKGGRSNQPQHFGDGTRLSIL.

The genes are TRBV19 and TRBJ2-7; no clear D. The CDR3 contains 12 residues. From germline, CDR1 is LNHDA and CDR2 SQIVND (reference sequence). Trimming took off 3 bases at V and 4 bases at J, with 7 bases between the two ends. The chain's CDR3 is CASSMPSYEQYF. CDR3 sequence (DNA): TGTGCCAGTAGTATGCCCTCGTACGAGCAGTACTTC.

The V and J genes are TRBV12-5 and TRBJ2-7, with 7 bases lining up with TRBD1. The CDR3 is 16 amino acids. The J segment lost 2 bases and the V segment lost 0 bases, leaving 7 bases of the junction unmatched. From germline, CDR1 is LGHNT and CDR2 FRNRAP. Here the CDR3 reads CASGLVLWTGTYEQYF. The CDR3 DNA sequence: TGTGCTAGTGGTTTGGTACTATGGACAGGAACCTACGAGCAGTACTTC.

This chain uses TRBV7-9 with TRBJ2-1, with TRBD2 matching over 7 bases. The CDR3 covers 13 residues. Germline CDR1 is SEHNR and CDR2 is FQNEAQ (reference sequence). The V gene end was trimmed by 6 bases and the J gene end by 11 bases; junction bases not matched to a gene: 10. CDR3 coding DNA: TGTGCCAGCAGACCGATGGAGAGCGGGAAGCAGTTCTTC. It encodes CASRPMESGKQFF.

The table lists this clonotype with many counts. The chain joins TRBV27 to TRBJ2-7; D not certain. CDR3 length: 15 residues. CDR1 is MNHEY and CDR2 is SMNVEV in the germline V gene (reference sequence). The germline V and J ends were trimmed by 1 base and 4 bases, with 14 bases remaining between them. CDR3: CASSLYLSQIYEQYF. In DNA, the CDR3 is TGTGCCAGCAGTTTATACTTGAGTCAGATTTACGAGCAGTACTTC.

This clonotype was observed at least ten times. CDR3 DNA sequence: TGTGCCAGTAGTATGGAGAGGGGGGCTGTACCCGGGGAGCTGTTTTTT. It is translated as CASSMERGAVPGELFF. The rearrangement links TRBV19 to TRBJ2-2; D is perhaps TRBD1 or TRBD2 (6 bases each). CDR1 LNHDA and CDR2 SQIVND come from the germline V gene (reference sequence). The CDR3 is 16 residues long. The ends were cut back, 3 bases at V and 6 bases at J, with 17 bases in the middle.

This clonotype was seen a few times. The V and J genes are TRBV7-9 and TRBJ1-3, with a tentative D call TRBD1 (5 bases). Per germline, CDR1 SEHNR and CDR2 FQNEAQ (reference sequence). V was cut by 3 bases and J by 1 base, with 10 bases left in between. This CDR3 spans 15 amino acids. CDR3 coding DNA: TGTGCCAGCAGCTTCGGCAGGGCGTCTGGAAACACCATATATTTT. It is translated as CASSFGRASGNTIYF.

This clonotype was seen only a few times. The chain couples TRBV29-1 to TRBJ2-2; D call uncertain. Deletions cut 5 bases from V and 0 bases from J, with 13 bases between. The CDR3 totals 15 residues. CDR1 is SQVTM and CDR2 is ANQGSEA in the germline V gene. CDR3 DNA: TGCAGCGTTTATATCTGGACCGCGAACACCGGGGAGCTGTTTTTT. Translation: CSVYIWTANTGELFF.

At least ten counts were recorded for this clonotype. V usage is TRBV2 and J usage is TRBJ2-5, with D tentatively TRBD1 (5 bases). The CDR3 is 13 residues long. Trimming took 6 bases from V and 5 from J, leaving 13 bases between them. The germline gives CDR1 SNHLY, CDR2 FYNNEI. The chain's CDR3 is CASSPGQYETQYF. The CDR3 nucleotides are TGTGCCAGCAGCCCAGGGCAGTATGAGACCCAGTACTTC.

Turning to this clonotype: At one of its ends the junction is not consistent with the germline gene, which may arise from a read error. The chain has TRBV29-1 and TRBJ1-1; TRBD1 matches 8 bases. Germline V gene lookup returns CDR1 SQVTM and CDR2 ANQGSEA. This CDR3 comprises 12 residues. Written as DNA, the CDR3 is TGCAGCGTTCCAGGGGGCGCTGGAATGATCCTCTTT. Translation: CSVPGGAGMILF.

The chain has TRBV5-1 and TRBJ1-2; possible D gene TRBD1, 5 bases. Trimming shortened V by 0 bases and J by 3 bases, and 12 bases separated the two germline ends. The CDR3 length is 15 residues. The germline V gene encodes CDR1 SGHRS and CDR2 YFSETQ. The DNA of the CDR3 is TGCGCCAGCAGCTTGGACTCAGGGCTTCACTATGGCTACACCTTC. Amino acids: CASSLDSGLHYGYTF.

The sample holds many counts of this clonotype. The chain recombines TRBV29-1 with TRBJ2-1; 9 bases are shared with TRBD1. The CDR3 spans 13 residues. J gave up 7 bases and V 7 bases, and 8 bases lay outside the gene matches. Per the germline V gene, CDR1 is SQVTM and CDR2 is ANQGSEA. CDR3 sequence: CSGGGQGENEQFF. The CDR3 DNA follows: TGCAGCGGAGGGGGACAGGGTGAGAATGAGCAGTTCTTC.

This clonotype was seen repeatedly, ten times or more. The V and J genes are TRBV13 and TRBJ2-7, with 8 bases aligning to TRBD1. With 7 bases clipped from V and 3 bases from J, the junction kept 8 bases outside the gene matches. CDR3 length: 14 amino acids. CDR1 and CDR2 (germline): PRHDT, FYEKMQ (reference sequence). CDR3 region: CASNGGQAHYEQYF. CDR3 nucleotides: TGTGCCAGCAACGGGGGACAGGCCCACTACGAGCAGTACTTC.